The next 27 T cell receptor beta chains were all read from a single sample in a study of T cell responses to AZD1222 COVID-19 vaccine. The table came from immunoSEQ multiplex PCR; TCRdb's copy has only in-frame clones and leaves some out. The repertoire includes approximately 140,000 clones, approximately 90% of them detected once, and about 3.2% sits in the top ten. The material sequenced was peripheral blood, taken 28 days after the second AZD1222 dose. These receptors all come from an adult who received the AZD1222 COVID-19 vaccine.

DNA for the CDR3: TGTGCCAGCAGTGAGGGCCTAAGGAGGGGCTACACCTTC. This codes for CASSEGLRRGYTF. V usage is TRBV12-3 or TRBV12-4 and J usage is TRBJ1-2; D uncertain. Trimming left V 5 bases short and J 8 bases short, with 15 bases between. The CDR3 has 13 amino acids.

This clone has just one count. The gene calls are TRBV15 and TRBJ1-4, with 11 bases lining up with TRBD1. This CDR3 spans 15 amino acids. Germline lookup yields CDR1 LNHNV and CDR2 YYDKDF (reference sequence). V was pared by 1 base and J by 8 bases, with 3 bases of the junction left unmatched. CDR3 sequence: CATSRGGQGEEKLFF. CDR3 in DNA: TGTGCCACCAGCAGAGGGGGACAGGGGGAGGAAAAACTGTTTTTT.

This clone occurred once. This chain links TRBV6-5 with TRBJ2-3; 9 bases line up with TRBD1. Germline lookup yields CDR1 MNHEY and CDR2 SVGAGI. This CDR3 has 15 amino acids. Trimming cost V 2 bases and J 5 bases; bases outside gene matches: 5. As DNA, the CDR3 is TGTGCCAGCAGTTACGAGACAGGGGGTCTAGATACGCAGTATTTT. It encodes CASSYETGGLDTQYF.

The chain couples TRBV20-1 to TRBJ1-6; D is ambiguous. CDR3 length: 11 residues. Germline V gene lookup returns CDR1 DFQATT and CDR2 SNEGSKA (reference sequence). The V end lost 3 bases, the J end lost 7 bases, and 4 bases lay between the germline ends. CDR3 in amino acids: CSARGNSPLHF. The DNA for the CDR3 is TGCAGTGCTAGGGGGAATTCACCCCTCCACTTT.

This sequence joins TRBV6-5 and TRBJ1-5, with D perhaps matching TRBD1 (5 bases). CDR3 length equals 13 residues. V was trimmed by 6 bases and J by 9 bases, leaving 15 bases between them. CDR1 is MNHEY and CDR2 is SVGAGI in the germline V gene. CDR3 region: CASRARDGAPQHF. In DNA form, the CDR3 reads TGTGCCAGCAGGGCAAGGGACGGGGCGCCCCAGCATTTT.

This clone occurred once. The chain links TRBV12-3 or TRBV12-4 to TRBJ1-5; D possibly corresponds to TRBD1 (6 bases). CDR3 length: 13 residues. The ends were cut back, 6 bases at V and 4 bases at J, with 10 bases in the middle. CDR3 residues: CASRQDSNQPQHF. The DNA for the CDR3 is TGTGCCAGCAGACAGGACAGTAATCAGCCCCAGCATTTT.

The chain recombines TRBV7-8 with TRBJ2-1, with TRBD2 matching 9 bases. The J segment lost 3 bases and the V segment lost 5 bases, leaving 8 bases of the junction unmatched. Germline CDR1 reads SGHVS; CDR2 reads FQNEAQ. CDR3 length: 16 amino acids. CDR3 amino acids: CASSPMLAGLYNEQFF. CDR3 nucleotides: TGTGCCAGCAGCCCCATGCTAGCGGGACTCTACAATGAGCAGTTCTTC.

Notes on this clone: Distinct nucleotide sequences in the sample also encode this CDR3. This chain links TRBV19 with TRBJ1-1, with D perhaps TRBD1 (6 bases). The CDR3 is 14 amino acids. The V end was cut by 3 bases, the J end by 2 bases, with 10 bases between. Germline V gene data show CDR1 as LNHDA and CDR2 as SQIVND (reference sequence). The CDR3 region is CASSITGLNTEAFF. In DNA, the CDR3 is TGTGCCAGTAGTATTACAGGGTTAAACACTGAAGCTTTCTTT.

V and J are TRBV9 and TRBJ2-2, with no clear D. CDR1 is SGDLS, CDR2 YYNGEE, per germline. The CDR3 covers 13 residues. The ends were cut back, 0 bases at V and 7 bases at J, with 7 bases in the middle. CDR3 amino acids: CASSVAGFGELFF. DNA of the CDR3: TGTGCCAGCAGCGTAGCGGGTTTCGGGGAGCTGTTTTTT. The complete variable domain, with remaining parts taken from reference TRBV9 and TRBJ2-2, reads DSGVTQTPKHLITATGQRVTLRCSPRSGDLSVYWYQQSLDQGLQFLIQYYNGEERAKGNILERFSAQQFPDLHSELNLSSLELGDSALYFCASSVAGFGELFFGEGSRLTVL.

The rearrangement links TRBV12-3 or TRBV12-4 to TRBJ1-1; D is unresolved. This CDR3 region has 13 residues. V lost 1 base to trimming and J lost 10 bases, with 13 bases between them. The CDR3 reads CASSLEASAGAFF. The CDR3 DNA is TGTGCCAGCAGTTTAGAGGCAAGTGCGGGAGCTTTCTTT.

Here the CDR3 DNA reads TGTGCCAGCCTTAGCGGGACCTACGAGCAGTACTTC. Its protein product is CASLSGTYEQYF. The rearrangement joins TRBV2 to TRBJ2-7, with TRBD2 matching 8 bases. This CDR3 comprises 12 residues. Germline V gene lookup returns CDR1 SNHLY and CDR2 FYNNEI. Trimming took 8 bases from V and 2 from J; bases not matched to a gene: 2.

The chain carries TRBV4-1 and TRBJ2-7; 13 bases agree with TRBD2. From germline, CDR1 is MGHRA and CDR2 YSYEKL. The CDR3 has 16 residues. Trimming at V came to 4 bases and at J to 3 bases, leaving 6 bases not matched to a gene. For the CDR3, the DNA is TGCGCCAGCAGCCTTCTCGGGACTAGCGGGAACTACGAGCAGTACTTC. It specifies CASSLLGTSGNYEQYF.

The CDR3 DNA is TGCGCCAGCAGTTCAGGTAGTGGAATCCACGAGCAGTACTTC. This translates into CASSSGSGIHEQYF. The rearrangement links TRBV5-1 to TRBJ2-7; no reliable D call. V lost 5 bases and J 5 bases, leaving 17 bases between the germline ends. Germline lookup yields CDR1 SGHRS and CDR2 YFSETQ. This CDR3 spans 14 amino acids. Using reference TRBV5-1 and TRBJ2-7 for the parts outside the CDR3, the full variable domain is KAGVTQTPRYLIKTRGQQVTLSCSPISGHRSVSWYQQTPGQGLQFLFEYFSETQRNKGNFPGRFSGRQFSNSRSEMNVSTLELGDSALYLCASSSGSGIHEQYFGPGTRLTVT.

CDR3: CASSESAGTYTQYF. CDR3 DNA: TGCGCCAGCAGTGAGTCCGCCGGGACGTATACGCAGTATTTT. The rearrangement joins TRBV10-2 to TRBJ2-3; either TRBD1 or TRBD2 may fit D (5 bases each). CDR1 is WSHSY, CDR2 SAAADI, per germline. The CDR3 contains 14 residues. Trimming removed 0 bases from V and 7 bases from J, with 11 bases in between.

This clone was detected once. The chain combines TRBV6-5 with TRBJ1-2; 7 nucleotides match TRBD1. CDR3 size: 13 residues. The ends lost 6 bases at V and 6 bases at J; junction bases unmatched: 7. The germline gives CDR1 MNHEY, CDR2 SVGAGI. The CDR3 bases are TGTGCCAGCAGCCTTGACAGGGAAGATGGCTACACCTTC. This sequence encodes CASSLDREDGYTF.

This clone has a handful of counts. CDR3 sequence: CASSQDNRPYEQYF. CDR3 DNA sequence: TGTGCCAGCAGCCAAGATAATAGGCCCTACGAGCAGTACTTC. The chain is built from TRBV3-1 (or the pseudogene TRBV3-2) and TRBJ2-7; D not resolved. Trimming stripped 0 bases from V and 2 bases from J, with 8 bases between. Germline lookup yields CDR1 LGHDT and CDR2 YNNKEL (reference sequence). The CDR3 is 14 residues long.

The table lists this clone with a few counts. CDR3 in amino acids: CASSLGIERSTDTQYF. In DNA, the CDR3 is TGCGCCAGCAGCTTGGGTATAGAGAGAAGCACAGATACGCAGTATTTT. The chain joins TRBV5-1 to TRBJ2-3; D is undetermined. V lost 0 bases and J lost 0, with 11 bases in between. This CDR3 is 16 amino acids long. Germline V gene sequence: CDR1 SGHRS, CDR2 YFSETQ.

This clone came up a few times. The chain uses TRBV7-9 and TRBJ1-1; D unclear. Germline V gene sequence: CDR1 SEHNR, CDR2 FQNEAQ (reference sequence). The CDR3 has 12 amino acids. V was clipped by 3 bases and J by 8 bases, with 10 bases between them. The CDR3 sequence is CASSLSGPEAFF. Written as DNA, the CDR3 is TGTGCCAGCAGCTTGTCGGGCCCCGAAGCTTTCTTT.

This rearrangement joins TRBV7-9 to TRBJ1-1; D call uncertain. This CDR3 contains 17 residues. Germline lookup yields CDR1 SEHNR and CDR2 FQNEAQ (reference sequence). The V and J ends lost 1 base and 3 bases respectively, with 18 bases between them. Here the CDR3 DNA reads TGTGCCAGCAGCTTAGTTCGGAGTGAGGTAGGGTACACTGAAGCTTTCTTT. Amino acid sequence: CASSLVRSEVGYTEAFF.

The chain combines TRBV5-4 with TRBJ1-1; possible D gene TRBD1, 5 bases. V dropped 1 base and J dropped 6 bases, with 10 bases sitting between them. This CDR3 spans 13 amino acids. Germline V gene data show CDR1 as SGHNT and CDR2 as YYREEE (reference sequence). The CDR3 bases are TGTGCCAGCAGCTTGAAGGGGAAGGCTGAAGCTTTCTTT. This gives the protein CASSLKGKAEAFF.

J is TRBJ1-2 and V is TRBV30; D might be TRBD1 (6 bases). Germline-derived CDR1 and CDR2 are GTSNPN and SVGIG (reference sequence). Trimming took 8 bases from V and 6 from J, leaving 16 bases between them. There are 12 residues in the CDR3. The CDR3 DNA reads TGTGCCGGATACAGGGAGACCGATGGCTACACCTTC. Amino acid sequence: CAGYRETDGYTF.

J is TRBJ1-1 and V is TRBV21-1; the table's TRBD1 call for D was not verified on the DNA. TRBV21-1 is described as a pseudogene. The CDR3 loop spans 15 amino acids. CDR3 sequence: CASSKVPDIGTEAFF. The DNA for the CDR3 is TGTGCCAGCAGCAAAGTTCCAGACATTGGAACTGAAGCTTTCTTT.

The chain carries TRBV12-3 or TRBV12-4 and TRBJ2-1, with D hard to call. V lost 4 bases to trimming and J lost 10 bases, with 14 bases between them. CDR3 length equals 13 residues. The CDR3 DNA reads as TGTGCCAGCAGTTACACGGCTGCCCAAGAGCAGTTCTTC. It translates to CASSYTAAQEQFF.

The chain is built from TRBV5-6 and TRBJ2-2; TRBD2 might be the D (7 bases). Germline-derived CDR1 and CDR2 are SGHDT and YYEEEE. V gave up 0 bases and J gave up 7 bases, with 16 bases separating them. The CDR3 spans 16 residues. The DNA for the CDR3 is TGTGCCAGCAGCTTGGCCCTAGCGGAGGGGGGCGGGGAGCTGTTTTTT. Translation gives CASSLALAEGGGELFF.

V is TRBV24-1 and J is TRBJ2-2; 8 nucleotides match TRBD1. V gave up 2 bases and J gave up 4 bases; unmatched junction bases: 2. The germline gives CDR1 KGHDR, CDR2 SFDVKD. The CDR3 extends over 15 amino acids. In nucleotides, the CDR3 is TGTGCCACCAGTGATTGGCAGGGGGCCACCGGGGAGCTGTTTTTT. This sequence encodes CATSDWQGATGELFF.

The chain is built from TRBV30 and TRBJ1-1; possibly TRBD1 for D (5 bases). The CDR3 is 13 residues long. Germline assignment: CDR1 GTSNPN and CDR2 SVGIG (reference sequence). V shed 4 bases and J shed 4 bases, with 13 bases lying between them. The CDR3 spells CAWTQRGGTEAFF. The CDR3 region has the DNA TGTGCCTGGACTCAACGGGGGGGCACTGAAGCTTTCTTT.

This chain links TRBV9 with TRBJ1-3; D unclear. Trimming took 1 base from V and 0 from J, leaving 11 bases between them. Germline V gene lookup returns CDR1 SGDLS and CDR2 YYNGEE. There are 16 residues in the CDR3. The CDR3 region is CASSVLGSDSGNTIYF. The CDR3 coding sequence is TGTGCCAGCAGCGTATTGGGCAGTGACTCTGGAAACACCATATATTTT.